One and the same sample provided the 18 T cell receptor beta chains below, sequenced in a study of T-cell reconstitution after alpha-beta-depleted transplantation in children. Preparation of the TCRbeta library involved a method that used unique molecular identifiers. TCRdb used MiXCR to reprocess the PCR reads, holding one entry per CDR3 protein. The data hold about 610,000 distinct CDR3 sequences, with over 9.5% observed a single time. The sample consisted of PBMCs from the stem cell graft donor, taken from the stem cell graft. These receptors all come from a human donor who donated a stem cell graft to a child with acute myeloid leukemia.

This clonotype came up many times. This chain uses TRBV13 with TRBJ2-7; D might be TRBD1 or TRBD2, each matching 6 bases. The CDR3 loop spans 13 amino acids. The V and J ends lost 7 bases and 6 bases respectively, with 16 bases between them. Germline CDR1 and CDR2: PRHDT and FYEKMQ (reference sequence). In nucleotides, the CDR3 is TGTGCCAGCAAACAGGGAGGAGGGCGCGAGCAGTACTTC. Its protein is CASKQGGGREQYF.

V and J are TRBV2 and TRBJ2-7; D perhaps matches TRBD1 (6 bases). The V and J ends lost 5 bases and 0 bases respectively, with 14 bases between them. Germline CDR1 and CDR2: SNHLY and FYNNEI. This CDR3 region has 15 residues. The CDR3 nucleotides read TGTGCCAGCAGTCCCGAACAGGGAAGCTCCTACGAGCAGTACTTC. It translates to CASSPEQGSSYEQYF.

This clonotype was observed at least ten times. The chain has TRBV15 and TRBJ1-4, with D uncertain. Trimming removed 0 bases at V and 4 bases at J, with 9 bases between. The germline V gene has CDR1 LNHNV and CDR2 YYDKDF (reference sequence). The CDR3 extends over 15 amino acids. The CDR3 loop is CATSREQTFNEKLFF. The CDR3 DNA reads TGTGCCACCAGCAGAGAGCAGACCTTTAATGAAAAACTGTTTTTT.

This clonotype was seen ten or more times. The CDR3 sequence is CASSKHTEAFF. The CDR3 DNA follows: TGTGCCAGCAGCAAACACACTGAAGCTTTCTTT. The V gene is TRBV21-1, the J gene TRBJ1-1. TRBV21-1 is marked as a pseudogene. The CDR3 is made up of 11 amino acids.

This chain connects TRBV5-1 to TRBJ1-5, with no clear D. Germline CDR1 SGHRS, CDR2 YFSETQ. Trimming shortened V by 0 bases and J by 5 bases, and 9 bases separated the two germline ends. CDR3 length equals 14 residues. The CDR3 DNA reads TGCGCCAGCAGCTTGGGGGGAATCGATCAGCCCCAGCATTTT. Its protein is CASSLGGIDQPQHF.

The chain carries TRBV27 and TRBJ2-1, with D maybe TRBD2 (5 bases). This CDR3 has 14 amino acids. The germline gives CDR1 MNHEY, CDR2 SMNVEV (reference sequence). V lost 8 bases to trimming and J lost 3 bases, with 14 bases between them. CDR3 nucleotides: TGTGCCAGCCGTATGGAGGTGGGCTACAATGAGCAGTTCTTC. It translates to CASRMEVGYNEQFF.

This clonotype was seen at least ten times. The V and J genes are TRBV7-2 and TRBJ2-3; 9 bases agree with TRBD2. This CDR3 is 16 amino acids long. Germline CDR1 SGHTA, CDR2 FQGNSA. With V trimmed by 5 bases and J by 8 bases, 14 bases remained unmatched. CDR3 sequence reads: CASSLRREGVEGTQYF. CDR3 bases: TGTGCCAGCAGCCTGAGGCGGGAGGGCGTTGAGGGTACGCAGTATTTT.

This chain links TRBV7-9 with TRBJ1-2; D may be TRBD1 (5 bases). V lost 3 bases to trimming and J lost 7 bases, with 15 bases between them. Germline-derived CDR1 and CDR2 are SEHNR and FQNEAQ (reference sequence). The CDR3 is 14 amino acids. The CDR3: CASSFEGRSGGYTF. For the CDR3, the DNA is TGTGCCAGCAGCTTCGAGGGGCGGTCCGGTGGCTACACCTTC.

V usage is TRBV20-1 and J usage is TRBJ2-3; possibly TRBD2 for D (6 bases). The CDR3 runs 14 residues. Germline CDR1 reads DFQATT; CDR2 reads SNEGSKA (reference sequence). The V and J ends lost 4 bases and 1 base respectively, with 12 bases between them. The CDR3 protein is CSATRDFGTDTQYF. The CDR3 nucleotides are TGCAGTGCTACCAGGGACTTCGGCACAGATACGCAGTATTTT.

This clonotype was seen repeatedly, ten times or more. This chain links TRBV19 with TRBJ2-7, with 8 nucleotides matching TRBD2. Germline-derived CDR1 and CDR2 are LNHDA and SQIVND (reference sequence). The CDR3 consists of 15 residues. With V trimmed by 5 bases and J by 5 bases, 11 bases remained unmatched. CDR3 region: CASSPRGGSFHEQYF. The CDR3, as DNA: TGTGCCAGTAGTCCCCGGGGGGGGTCGTTCCACGAGCAGTACTTC.

V usage is TRBV2 and J usage is TRBJ1-1; D unresolved. V dropped 0 bases and J dropped 1 base, with 6 bases sitting between them. From germline, CDR1 is SNHLY and CDR2 FYNNEI. This CDR3 contains 14 residues. The CDR3 region is CASSEALGNTEAFF. The CDR3 DNA follows: TGTGCCAGCAGTGAAGCGCTTGGGAACACTGAAGCTTTCTTT.

The rearrangement uses TRBV29-1 and TRBJ2-5; possible D gene TRBD1, 6 bases. Germline V lookup: CDR1 SQVTM, CDR2 ANQGSEA. Trimming took 4 bases from V and 2 from J, leaving 14 bases between them. The CDR3 contains 14 residues. As DNA, the CDR3 is TGCAGCGTTGGCCATGGGACATTGCAAGAGACCCAGTACTTC. Its protein is CSVGHGTLQETQYF.

This clonotype was recorded a few times. The chain couples TRBV20-1 to TRBJ1-5; no clear D gene. The germline V gene has CDR1 DFQATT and CDR2 SNEGSKA (reference sequence). V was clipped by 3 bases and J by 4 bases, with 16 bases between them. The CDR3 has 15 amino acids. CDR3 region: CSASSGGKGNQPQHF. For the CDR3, the DNA is TGCAGTGCTAGCTCGGGCGGGAAGGGTAATCAGCCCCAGCATTTT.

The rearrangement links TRBV20-1 to TRBJ2-1; D remains ambiguous. Trimming pared 6 bases from V and 5 bases from J, leaving 14 bases between. Germline CDR1 reads DFQATT; CDR2 reads SNEGSKA (reference sequence). This CDR3 region has 13 residues. As DNA, the CDR3 is TGCAGTGCCCCCGGCCCGGGTCACAATGAGCAGTTCTTC. It is translated as CSAPGPGHNEQFF.

V and J are TRBV12-3 or TRBV12-4 and TRBJ2-3; 13 nucleotides match TRBD2. The trim removed 6 bases at V and 6 bases at J, leaving 9 bases unmatched. This CDR3 is 16 amino acids long. CDR3 protein: CASSRTSGSFYDTQYF. CDR3 sequence (DNA): TGTGCCAGCAGCCGGACTAGCGGGAGTTTTTATGATACGCAGTATTTT.

This clonotype was seen many times. The chain links TRBV29-1 to TRBJ2-1, with D maybe TRBD2 (6 bases). Germline-derived CDR1 and CDR2 are SQVTM and ANQGSEA. The CDR3 is 10 amino acids. The germline V and J ends were trimmed by 7 bases and 7 bases, with 8 bases remaining between them. CDR3 amino acids: CSAGGNEQFF. In DNA form, the CDR3 reads TGCAGCGCTGGGGGGAATGAGCAGTTCTTC.

This clonotype appeared a few times. The chain recombines TRBV20-1 with TRBJ2-1, with 16 nucleotides matching TRBD2. CDR1 is DFQATT, CDR2 SNEGSKA, per germline (reference sequence). This CDR3 region has 18 residues. V was clipped by 4 bases and J by 4 bases; unmatched bases: 10. CDR3 region: CSAKGTSGRALAYNEQFF. In DNA, the CDR3 is TGCAGTGCTAAGGGGACTAGCGGGAGGGCCCTCGCGTACAATGAGCAGTTCTTC.

This clonotype was counted between two and nine times. The V call is TRBV6-1, the J call TRBJ1-2, with 8 bases lining up with TRBD1. The CDR3 length is 14 residues. V shed 11 bases and J 4 bases; nucleotides not matched to a gene: 12. Germline loops: CDR1 MNHNS, CDR2 SASEGT. In DNA, the CDR3 is TGTGCCGGGTCCTCCGGGACAGGACGCTATGGCTACACCTTC. This codes for CAGSSGTGRYGYTF.